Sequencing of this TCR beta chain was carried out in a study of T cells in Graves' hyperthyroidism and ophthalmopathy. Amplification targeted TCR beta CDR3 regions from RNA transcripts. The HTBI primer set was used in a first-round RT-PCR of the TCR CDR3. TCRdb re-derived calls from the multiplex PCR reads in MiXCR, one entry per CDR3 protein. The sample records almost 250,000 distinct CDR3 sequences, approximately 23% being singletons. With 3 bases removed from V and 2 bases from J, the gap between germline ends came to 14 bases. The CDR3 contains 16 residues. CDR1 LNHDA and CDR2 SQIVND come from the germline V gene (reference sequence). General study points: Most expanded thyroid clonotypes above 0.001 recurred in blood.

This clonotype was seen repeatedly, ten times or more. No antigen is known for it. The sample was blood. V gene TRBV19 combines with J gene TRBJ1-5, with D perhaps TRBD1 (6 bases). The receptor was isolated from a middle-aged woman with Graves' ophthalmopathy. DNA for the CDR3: TGTGCCAGTAGTATCAGCGGGGGCCGGGGCAATCAGCCCCAGCATTTT. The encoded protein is CASSISGGRGNQPQHF. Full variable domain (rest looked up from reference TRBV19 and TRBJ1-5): DGGITQSPKYLFRKEGQNVTLSCEQNLNHDAMYWYRQDPGQGLRLIYYSQIVNDFQKGDIAEGYSVSREKKESFPLTVTSAQKNPTAFYLCASSISGGRGNQPQHFGDGTRLSIL.